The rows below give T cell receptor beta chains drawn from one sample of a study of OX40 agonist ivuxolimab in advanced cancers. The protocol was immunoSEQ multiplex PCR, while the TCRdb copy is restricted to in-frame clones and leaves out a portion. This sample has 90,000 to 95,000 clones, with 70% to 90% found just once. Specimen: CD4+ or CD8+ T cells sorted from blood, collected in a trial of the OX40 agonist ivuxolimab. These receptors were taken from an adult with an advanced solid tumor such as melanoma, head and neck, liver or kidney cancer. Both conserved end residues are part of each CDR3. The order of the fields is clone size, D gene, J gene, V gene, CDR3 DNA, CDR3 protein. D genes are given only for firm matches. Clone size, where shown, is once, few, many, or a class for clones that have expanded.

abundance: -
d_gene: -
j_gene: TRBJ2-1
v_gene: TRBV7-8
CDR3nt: TGTGCCAGCAGCTTAGCTAGGATCAGCTCCTACAATGAGCAGTTCTTC
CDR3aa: CASSLARISSYNEQFF

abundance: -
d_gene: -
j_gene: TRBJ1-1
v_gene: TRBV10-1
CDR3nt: TGCGCCAGCAGTGCGCAGGGGAACACTGAAGCTTTCTTT
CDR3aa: CASSAQGNTEAFF

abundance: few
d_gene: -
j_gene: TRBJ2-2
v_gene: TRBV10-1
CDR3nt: TGCGCCAGCAGTGATATGACGGGCGGGGAGCTGTTTTTT
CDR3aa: CASSDMTGGELFF

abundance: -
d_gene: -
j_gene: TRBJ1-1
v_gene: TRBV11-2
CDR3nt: TGTGCCAGCAGCCCAGCTACAAGGGGCACTGAAGCTTTCTTT
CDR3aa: CASSPATRGTEAFF

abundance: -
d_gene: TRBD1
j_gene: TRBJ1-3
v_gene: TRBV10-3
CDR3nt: TGTGCCATCAGTGGAGACAGGGGAGCAAACACCATATATTTT
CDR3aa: CAISGDRGANTIYF

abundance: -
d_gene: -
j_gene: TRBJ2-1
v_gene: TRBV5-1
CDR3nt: TGCGCCAGCAGCATCCCTCAAGCTAGGCAGTACTCCTACAATGAGCAGTTCTTC
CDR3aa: CASSIPQARQYSYNEQFF

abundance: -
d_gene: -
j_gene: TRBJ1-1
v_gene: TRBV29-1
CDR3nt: TGCAGCGTTGAACGGGTCACTGAAGCTTTCTTT
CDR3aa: CSVERVTEAFF

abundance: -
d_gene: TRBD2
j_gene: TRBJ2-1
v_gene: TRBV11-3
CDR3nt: TGTGCCAGCAGCTTAGGCGGGAGGTCCTACAATGAGCAGTTCTTC
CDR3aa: CASSLGGRSYNEQFF

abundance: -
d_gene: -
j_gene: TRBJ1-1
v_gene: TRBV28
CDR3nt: TGTGCCAGCAGTTTAACCTTTCCCACTGAAGCTTTCTTT
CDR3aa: CASSLTFPTEAFF

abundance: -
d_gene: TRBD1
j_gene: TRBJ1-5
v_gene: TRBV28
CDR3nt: TGTGCCAGCAGTTTATATGGGGGACAGGGGGAGGGCAATCAGCCCCAGCATTTT
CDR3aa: CASSLYGGQGEGNQPQHF

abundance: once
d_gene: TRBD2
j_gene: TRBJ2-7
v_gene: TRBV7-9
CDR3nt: TGTGCCAGCAGCACTAGCGGGAGAGGGCACGAGCAGTACTTC
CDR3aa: CASSTSGRGHEQYF

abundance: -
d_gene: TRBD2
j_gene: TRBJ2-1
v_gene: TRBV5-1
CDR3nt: TGCGCCAGCAGCTTGGCGGGACTAGCGGGATTCAATGAGCAGTTCTTC
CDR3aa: CASSLAGLAGFNEQFF

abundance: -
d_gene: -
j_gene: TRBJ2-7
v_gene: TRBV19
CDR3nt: TGTGCCAGCAACGAGGGCAGGGAATACGAGCAGTACTTC
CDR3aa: CASNEGREYEQYF

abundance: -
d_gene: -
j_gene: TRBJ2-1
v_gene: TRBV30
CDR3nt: TGTGCCTGGAGTGACGACAGCTCCTACAATGAGCAGTTCTTC
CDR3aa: CAWSDDSSYNEQFF

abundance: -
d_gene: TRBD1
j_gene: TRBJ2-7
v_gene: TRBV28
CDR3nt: TGTGCCAGCAGTACCCCGGGACAGGGATTCTTC
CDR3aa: CASSTPGQGFF

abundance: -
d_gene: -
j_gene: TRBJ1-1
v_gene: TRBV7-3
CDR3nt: TGTGCCAGCAGCTTAGGAAGGGTGAACACTGAAGCTTTCTTT
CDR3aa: CASSLGRVNTEAFF

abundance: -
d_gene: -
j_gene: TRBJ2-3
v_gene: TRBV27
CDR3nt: TGTGCCAGCAGTTTACTGACCCTTAGCACAGATACGCAGTATTTT
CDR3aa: CASSLLTLSTDTQYF

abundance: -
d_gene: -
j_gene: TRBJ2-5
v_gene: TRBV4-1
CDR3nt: TGCGCCAGCAGCCAAGGGGATAACCGGATAGAGACCCAGTACTTC
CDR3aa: CASSQGDNRIETQYF

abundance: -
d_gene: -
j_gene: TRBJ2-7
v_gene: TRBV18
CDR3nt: TGTGCCAGCTCACTACGGACAGACTCCTACGAGCAGTACTTC
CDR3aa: CASSLRTDSYEQYF

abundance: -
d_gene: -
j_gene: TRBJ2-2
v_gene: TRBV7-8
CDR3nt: TGTGCCAGCAGCCCCTCTCCCAGGAGGGCCGGGGAGCTGTTTTTT
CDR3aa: CASSPSPRRAGELFF

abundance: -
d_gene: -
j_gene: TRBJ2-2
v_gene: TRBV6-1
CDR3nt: TGTGCCAGCAGTGAAGCGCGACTAGGAAACACCGGGGAGCTGTTTTTT
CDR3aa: CASSEARLGNTGELFF

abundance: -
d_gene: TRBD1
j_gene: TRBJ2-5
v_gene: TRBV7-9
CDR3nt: TGTGCCAGCAGCCTCGGGACAGTCCAAGAGACCCAGTACTTC
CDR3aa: CASSLGTVQETQYF

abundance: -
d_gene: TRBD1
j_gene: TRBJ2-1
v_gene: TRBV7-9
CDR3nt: TGTGCCAGCAGCTTAGCCCAGGGGGTTGGTGAGCAGTTCTTC
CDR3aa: CASSLAQGVGEQFF

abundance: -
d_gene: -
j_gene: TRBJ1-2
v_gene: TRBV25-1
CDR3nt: TGTGCCAGCTCAGGAGGCCCAGGGGGCTACACCTTC
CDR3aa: CASSGGPGGYTF

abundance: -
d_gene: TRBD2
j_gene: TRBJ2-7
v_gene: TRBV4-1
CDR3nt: TGCGCCAGCAGCCAAGATTTGGCGGGAGGGCCGGTCGAGCAGTACTTC
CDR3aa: CASSQDLAGGPVEQYF

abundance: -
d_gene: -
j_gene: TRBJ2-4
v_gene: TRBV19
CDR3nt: TGTGCCAGTAGTCCCTCGGGTGTGGGGGCCAAAAACATTCAGTACTTC
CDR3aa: CASSPSGVGAKNIQYF

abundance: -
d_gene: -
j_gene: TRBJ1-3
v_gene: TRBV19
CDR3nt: TGTGCCAGCAAAACGATCGACCCCCTTTTAGACGGGGATTCTGGAAACACCATATATTTT
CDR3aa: CASKTIDPLLDGDSGNTIYF

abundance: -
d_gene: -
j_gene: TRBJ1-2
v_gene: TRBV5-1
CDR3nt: TGCGCCAGCAGCTTGATTGGGACTGATGCCTACACCTTC
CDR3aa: CASSLIGTDAYTF

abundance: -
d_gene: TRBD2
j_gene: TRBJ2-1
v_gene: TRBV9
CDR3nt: TGTGCCAGCAGCGTAGACATAGCGGGAGGGTCTAATGAGCAGTTCTTC
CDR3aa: CASSVDIAGGSNEQFF

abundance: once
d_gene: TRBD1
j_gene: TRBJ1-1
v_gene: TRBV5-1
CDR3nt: TGCGCCAGCAGCTTAGGACAGGGGACCACTGAAGCTTTCTTT
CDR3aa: CASSLGQGTTEAFF

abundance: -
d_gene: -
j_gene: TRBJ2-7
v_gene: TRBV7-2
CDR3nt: TGTGCCAGCAGCTTAGTCTCGAATTCGCCGTACGAGCAGTACTTC
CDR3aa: CASSLVSNSPYEQYF

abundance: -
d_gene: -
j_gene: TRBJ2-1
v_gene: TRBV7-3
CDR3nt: TGTGCCAGCAGTTCGATTTCCGGCTCCTCCTACAATGAGCAGTTCTTC
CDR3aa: CASSSISGSSYNEQFF

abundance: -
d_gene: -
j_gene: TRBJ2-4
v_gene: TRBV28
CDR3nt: TGTGCCAGCAGTTCGACATTGAGCATTCAGTACTTC
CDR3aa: CASSSTLSIQYF

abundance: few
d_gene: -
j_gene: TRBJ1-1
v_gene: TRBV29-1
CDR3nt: TGCAGCGTTGCCCCCCGACAGGCCTACACTGAAGCTTTCTTT
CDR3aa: CSVAPRQAYTEAFF

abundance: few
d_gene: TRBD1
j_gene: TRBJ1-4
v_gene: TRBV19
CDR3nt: TGTGCCAGTAGTTATGGGACAGGGTTAGAAAAACTGTTTTTT
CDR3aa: CASSYGTGLEKLFF

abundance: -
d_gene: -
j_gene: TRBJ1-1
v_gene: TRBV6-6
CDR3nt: TGTGCCAGCAGTTACTCCCTGGGGGGGACTGAAGCTTTCTTT
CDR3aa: CASSYSLGGTEAFF

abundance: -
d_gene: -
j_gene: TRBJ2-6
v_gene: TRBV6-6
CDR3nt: TGTGCCAGCAGTTTCTCCAGGGCTGGGGCCAACGTCCTGACTTTC
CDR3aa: CASSFSRAGANVLTF

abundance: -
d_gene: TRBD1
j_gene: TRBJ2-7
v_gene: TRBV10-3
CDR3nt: TGTGCCATCAGTGAGAACGGACAGGGGAGCTCCTACGAGCAGTACTTC
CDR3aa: CAISENGQGSSYEQYF

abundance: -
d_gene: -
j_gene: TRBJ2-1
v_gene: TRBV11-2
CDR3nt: TGTGCCAGCAGCGTAGGACCAGGGGATGAGCAGTTCTTC
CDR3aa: CASSVGPGDEQFF

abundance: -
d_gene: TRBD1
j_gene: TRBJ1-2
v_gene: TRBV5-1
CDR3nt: TGCGCCAGCAGCTTGGGGGGAACGGGACAGGGGAGCTATGGCTACACCTTC
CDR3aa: CASSLGGTGQGSYGYTF

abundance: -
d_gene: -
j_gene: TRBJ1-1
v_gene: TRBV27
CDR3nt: TGTGCCAGCAGTTTAGACCCTCCCCTGTTGAACACTGAAGCTTTCTTT
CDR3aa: CASSLDPPLLNTEAFF

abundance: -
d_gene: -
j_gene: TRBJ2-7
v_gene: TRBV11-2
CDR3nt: TGTGCCAGCAGCTTCCTATCGAGCTCCTACGAGCAGTACTTC
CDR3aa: CASSFLSSSYEQYF

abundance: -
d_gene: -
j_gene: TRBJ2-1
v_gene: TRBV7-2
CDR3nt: TGTGCCAGCAGCTTATTCCAGGGTCTTCTGAATGAGCAGTTCTTC
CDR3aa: CASSLFQGLLNEQFF

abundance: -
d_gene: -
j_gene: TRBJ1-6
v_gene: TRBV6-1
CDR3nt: TGTGCCAGCAGCGAACAGGGTGTAGGCTCACCCCTCCACTTT
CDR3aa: CASSEQGVGSPLHF

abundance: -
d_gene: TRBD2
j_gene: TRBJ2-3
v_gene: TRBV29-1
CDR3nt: TGCAGCGCTACGACCGGGACTAGCGGGGTGGGCACAGATACGCAGTATTTT
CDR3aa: CSATTGTSGVGTDTQYF

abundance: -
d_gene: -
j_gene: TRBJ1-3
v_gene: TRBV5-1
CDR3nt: TGCGCCAGCAGCCCGGATGGGGCTGGAAACACCATATATTTT
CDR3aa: CASSPDGAGNTIYF

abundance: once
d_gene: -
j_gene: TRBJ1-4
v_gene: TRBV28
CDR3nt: TGTGCCAGCAAGGACGCTGGCATTGAAAAACTGTTTTTT
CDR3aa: CASKDAGIEKLFF

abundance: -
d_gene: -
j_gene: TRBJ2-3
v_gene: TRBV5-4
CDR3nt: TGTGCCAGCAGCTTTGGGGACATCCTTAACCGACAGTATTTT
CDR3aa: CASSFGDILNRQYF

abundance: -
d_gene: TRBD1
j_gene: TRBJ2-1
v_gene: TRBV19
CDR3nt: TGTGCCAGTAGGCACGATCCGGGACAGACATACAATGAGCAGTTCTTC
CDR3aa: CASRHDPGQTYNEQFF

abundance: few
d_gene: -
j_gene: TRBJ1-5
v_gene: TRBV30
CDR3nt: TGTGCCTGGAGCGCATCAGGTAGCAATCAGCCCCAGCATTTT
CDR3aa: CAWSASGSNQPQHF

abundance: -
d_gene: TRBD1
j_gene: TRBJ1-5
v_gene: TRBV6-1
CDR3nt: TGTGCCAGCAGTGCGACCGGACAGGGCAATCAGCCCCAGCATTTT
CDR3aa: CASSATGQGNQPQHF

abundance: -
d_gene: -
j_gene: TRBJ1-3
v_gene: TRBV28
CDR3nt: TGTGCCAGCAGTTTATTCCGGGGGCCGGGAAACACCATATATTTT
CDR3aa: CASSLFRGPGNTIYF

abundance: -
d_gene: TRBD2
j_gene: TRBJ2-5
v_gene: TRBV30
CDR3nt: TGTGCCTGGAGGCGAGCGGGAGGGGAGACCCAGTACTTC
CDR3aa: CAWRRAGGETQYF

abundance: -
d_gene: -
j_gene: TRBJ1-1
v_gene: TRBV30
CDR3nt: TGTGCCTGGAGTACACCCCTGAGGTCGTGGGCTTTCTTT
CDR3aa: CAWSTPLRSWAFF

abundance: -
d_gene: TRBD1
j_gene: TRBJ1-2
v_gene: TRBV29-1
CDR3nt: TGCAGCGTAGTAAAGACAGGGAGGAAGAATGGCTACACCTTC
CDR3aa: CSVVKTGRKNGYTF

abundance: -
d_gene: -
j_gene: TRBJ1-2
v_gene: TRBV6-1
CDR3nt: TGTGCCAGCAGTGATCAGCTCGGTCGGGGGGACGGCTACACCTTC
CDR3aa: CASSDQLGRGDGYTF

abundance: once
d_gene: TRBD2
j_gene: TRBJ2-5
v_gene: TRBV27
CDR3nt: TGTGCCAGCAGTTTATCCCAAGCGGGAGGGCCCCGCCCGGAGACCCAGTACTTC
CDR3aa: CASSLSQAGGPRPETQYF